This T cell receptor (beta chain) stems from a study of CD8 T cells in ankylosing spondylitis. This CDR3 spans 14 amino acids. Trimming pared 5 bases from V and 6 bases from J, leaving 20 bases between. Germline assignment: CDR1 DFQATT and CDR2 SNEGSKA (reference sequence). Using quantitative 5'-RACE with molecular barcodes, the authors made TCR beta libraries. One entry per CDR3 protein results from TCRdb running MiXCR on the 5' RACE reads. The data show fewer than 750,000 distinct CDR3 sequences, under 20% seen once. This clonotype showed up just a few times. Antigen specificity is unknown. Points from the study as a whole: Seemingly characteristic of ankylosing spondylitis blood was a TCR beta motif consisting of several highly homologous variants. In ankylosing spondylitis patients, matched synovial fluid reportedly showed significant enrichment of disease-linked clones. Earlier authors reported some of these motif variants in reactive arthritis synovial fluid and blood.

This clonotype was obtained from a male donor with ankylosing spondylitis. The chain uses TRBV20-1 and TRBJ2-7; D might be TRBD2 (5 bases). The source material was blood, either unsorted or a sorted T cell fraction (not recorded which). The CDR3 spells CSAQIGSGLGEQYF. In DNA form, the CDR3 reads TGCAGTGCTCAAATCGGCAGCGGATTAGGCGAGCAGTACTTC.